This record looks at one T cell receptor beta chain sequence and its context. Its specificity is not known. TCRdb's table, derived via immunoSEQ multiplex PCR, lists solely in-frame clones and lacks some. The top ten hold about 2% of the sample, which has over 30,000 clones, approximately 79% seen once. This entry belongs to a study of OX40 agonist ivuxolimab in advanced cancers. Study information: Ivuxolimab, an agonist antibody against OX40 (CD134), was given to patients. Partial responses were observed in three patients, of whom one had hepatocellular carcinoma and two had cutaneous melanoma.

The V gene lost 4 bases and the J gene lost 3 bases, with 21 bases spanning the gap. The germline V gene encodes CDR1 GTSNPN and CDR2 SVGIG (reference sequence). There are 16 residues in the CDR3. The study, taken as a whole, reports: Clonal expansion was seen in CD4+ and CD8+ blood T cells by week 6 at 0.1 to 3.0 mg/kg. Mean expanded clone counts were higher in CD8+ than CD4+ T cells.

Sequenced here: CD4+ or CD8+ T cells sorted from blood, sampled in a trial of the OX40 agonist ivuxolimab. The sequence was obtained from an adult with an advanced solid tumor such as melanoma, head and neck, liver or kidney cancer. This chain connects TRBV30 to TRBJ2-5; D is tentatively TRBD1 or TRBD2 (5 bases each). The CDR3 DNA is TGTGCCTGGACTATCGGGGCAGCGGCCTTCGAAGAGACCCAGTACTTC. The encoded protein is CAWTIGAAAFEETQYF.